The 25 T cell receptor beta chains presented below share a single source sample, sequenced in a study of blood T cells in healthy people across ages. Together with a sample-barcoded 5' primer, a J-beta primer mix was included in a second PCR lasting roughly 7 to 11 cycles. TCRdb analysed the 5' RACE reads with MiXCR anew, one entry per CDR3 protein. The data show 1.5 million to 2 million distinct CDR3 sequences, more than 35% seen once. The sample consisted of blood. These receptors were collected from a human donor in good health.

The CDR3 DNA reads TGCAGTGCCCGGCGAGATAGCGGGGGGGGTTGGACAGATACGCAGTATTTT. Translation: CSARRDSGGGWTDTQYF. This chain connects TRBV20-1 to TRBJ2-3, with 11 bases identical to TRBD2. The J segment lost 3 bases and the V segment lost 6 bases, leaving 14 bases of the junction unmatched. Germline lookup yields CDR1 DFQATT and CDR2 SNEGSKA (reference sequence). CDR3 size: 17 residues.

The gene calls are TRBV9 and TRBJ2-3, with TRBD1 matching 9 bases. With V trimmed by 3 bases and J by 1 base, 3 bases remained unmatched. Per the germline V gene, CDR1 is SGDLS and CDR2 is YYNGEE. The CDR3 has 15 amino acids. DNA of the CDR3: TGTGCCAGCAGCGCTAGACAGGGGGGCACAGATACGCAGTATTTT. This gives the protein CASSARQGGTDTQYF.

This chain connects TRBV11-2 to TRBJ2-3, with D maybe TRBD2 (6 bases). V was shortened by 6 bases and J by 0 bases, with 19 bases between the two germline ends. The CDR3 loop spans 17 amino acids. Per germline, CDR1 SGHAT and CDR2 FQNNGV. The CDR3 is CASSPKTGTPSTDTQYF. CDR3 DNA sequence: TGTGCCAGCAGTCCTAAGACCGGGACTCCCAGCACAGATACGCAGTATTTT. Full variable domain (outside the CDR3, taken from reference TRBV11-2 and TRBJ2-3): EAGVAQSPRYKIIEKRQSVAFWCNPISGHATLYWYQQILGQGPKLLIQFQNNGVVDDSQLPKDRFSAERLKGVDSTLKIQPAKLEDSAVYLCASSPKTGTPSTDTQYFGPGTRLTVL.

The chain has TRBV11-1 and TRBJ2-1; 11 bases agree with TRBD2. V shed 3 bases and J 0 bases; nucleotides not matched to a gene: 4. This CDR3 region has 17 residues. Germline V CDR1 and CDR2: SGHAT, FQDESV (reference sequence). Here the CDR3 reads CASSFTSGGSSYNEQFF. In DNA, the CDR3 is TGTGCCAGCAGCTTCACTAGCGGGGGTAGCTCCTACAATGAGCAGTTCTTC.

The V call is TRBV27, the J call TRBJ1-2, with D hard to call. V gave up 3 bases and J gave up 5 bases, with 10 bases separating them. The CDR3 length is 13 residues. Germline V gene data show CDR1 as MNHEY and CDR2 as SMNVEV (reference sequence). The CDR3 bases are TGTGCCAGCAGTTTTGGGCGGGCGTATGGCTACACCTTC. It codes for CASSFGRAYGYTF.

The J gene is TRBJ2-4, the V gene TRBV20-1; weak D call: TRBD2 (7 bases). Trimming took off 6 bases at V and 0 bases at J, with 12 bases between the two ends. Germline V gene lookup returns CDR1 DFQATT and CDR2 SNEGSKA (reference sequence). This CDR3 contains 14 residues. CDR3 DNA: TGCAGTGCGCCGAGGGGGGGAGCCAAAAACATTCAGTACTTC. Its translation: CSAPRGGAKNIQYF.

This clonotype has only a few counts. The chain joins TRBV10-3 to TRBJ2-1; D possibly corresponds to TRBD1 (9 bases). Germline V gene sequence: CDR1 ENHRY, CDR2 SYGVKD. The CDR3 extends over 14 amino acids. Between the trimmed V and J ends, which lost 10 bases and 4 bases, there was a span of 17 bases. The CDR3 here is CATGGDRDYNEQFF. Here the CDR3 DNA reads TGTGCCACCGGGGGGGACAGGGATTACAATGAGCAGTTCTTC.

In its sample, this clonotype was seen a few times. The rearrangement links TRBV6-5 to TRBJ1-1; possible D gene TRBD1, 6 bases. The CDR3 runs 13 residues. Germline CDR1 MNHEY, CDR2 SVGAGI. Trimming left V 0 bases short and J 11 bases short, with 13 bases between. This CDR3 is CASSYSGGKAAFF. The CDR3 coding sequence is TGTGCCAGCAGTTACTCGGGGGGCAAAGCGGCTTTCTTT.

Concerning this clonotype itself: Sequence at one end of the junction differs from germline and may be a read error. The V gene is TRBV4-3, the J gene TRBJ2-6, with D perhaps TRBD2 (6 bases). Germline CDR1 and CDR2: LGHNA and YSLEER. CDR3 size: 16 residues. The CDR3 spells CASSLLRGSGANALTF. CDR3 sequence (DNA): TGCGCCAGCAGCCTCTTGCGGGGATCTGGGGCCAACGCCCTGACTTTC.

The chain's CDR3 is CASSLDSRSGVNEQFF. DNA of the CDR3: TGTGCCAGCAGCTTAGACAGCCGGTCGGGGGTCAATGAGCAGTTCTTC. The genes are TRBV7-2 and TRBJ2-1, with D possibly TRBD2 on 6 matching bases. V lost 1 base, J lost 6 bases, and 16 bases lay in between. This CDR3 is 16 amino acids long. Germline CDR1 SGHTA, CDR2 FQGNSA.

The chain recombines TRBV2 with TRBJ1-2; the D gene is possibly TRBD1 (5 bases). The V end was cut by 6 bases, the J end by 7 bases, with 18 bases between. The CDR3 has 14 residues. Germline V gene sequence: CDR1 SNHLY, CDR2 FYNNEI. This CDR3 reads CASRTDNPSGGYTF. CDR3 DNA: TGTGCCAGCAGGACGGACAACCCGTCTGGTGGCTACACCTTC.

The CDR3 coding sequence is TGTGCCAGCAGTTCTCACTCAGACATCCCCGAGCACTCTGGGGCCAACGTCCTGACTTTC. It is translated as CASSSHSDIPEHSGANVLTF. The chain combines TRBV27 with TRBJ2-6; no clear D gene. The length of the CDR3 is 20 residues. The germline V gene encodes CDR1 MNHEY and CDR2 SMNVEV (reference sequence). The V end lost 4 bases, the J end lost 0 bases, and 22 bases lay between the germline ends.

This clonotype has a single count. The J gene is TRBJ2-2, the V gene TRBV20-1, with a possible D match to TRBD2 (5 bases). This CDR3 spans 13 amino acids. Looked up from germline, CDR1 is DFQATT and CDR2 is SNEGSKA (reference sequence). The germline V and J ends were trimmed by 1 base and 4 bases, with 7 bases remaining between them. In DNA form, the CDR3 reads TGCAGTGCTAGAGGGGAGCTCACCGGGGAGCTGTTTTTT. Protein sequence: CSARGELTGELFF.

The CDR3 bases are TGTGCCAGCAGGGCCTTGGGACTAGCGGGGGGAACAGATACGCAGTATTTT. Residues: CASRALGLAGGTDTQYF. The V call is TRBV6-1, the J call TRBJ2-3; 15 nucleotides match TRBD2. Trimming removed 6 bases from V and 3 bases from J; junction bases left unmatched: 7. Germline CDR1 is MNHNS and CDR2 is SASEGT. This CDR3 is built from 17 residues.

The gene calls are TRBV20-1 and TRBJ2-5, with D possibly called TRBD1 or TRBD2 (5 bases each). The germline V gene encodes CDR1 DFQATT and CDR2 SNEGSKA (reference sequence). The V end was cut by 0 bases, the J end by 2 bases, with 10 bases between. The CDR3 has 14 amino acids. In DNA, the CDR3 is TGCAGTGCTAGAGATCTCGAGGGGCAAGAGACCCAGTACTTC. It encodes CSARDLEGQETQYF.

With regard to this clonotype: A read error is likely, as this CDR3 ends without the conserved phenylalanine or tryptophan. V and J are TRBV18 and TRBJ2-7; the D is unclear. V was clipped by 4 bases and J by 0 bases, with 4 bases between them. This CDR3 spans 12 amino acids. Germline lookup yields CDR1 KGHSH and CDR2 LQKENI. The CDR3 here is CASSRSSYEQYC. For the CDR3, the DNA is TGTGCCAGCTCACGTAGCTCCTACGAGCAGTACTGC.

V and J are TRBV7-2 and TRBJ1-6; no firm D call. The CDR3 is 12 amino acids. From germline, CDR1 is SGHTA and CDR2 FQGNSA. Trimming cost V 5 bases and J 5 bases, with 4 bases left between them. CDR3 region: CASSVNNSPLHF. CDR3 in DNA: TGTGCCAGCAGCGTCAATAATTCACCCCTCCACTTT.

The chain couples TRBV6-5 to TRBJ1-5; D is possibly TRBD1 (6 bases). Trimming took 3 bases from V and 4 from J, leaving 13 bases between them. The germline gives CDR1 MNHEY, CDR2 SVGAGI. The CDR3 length is 15 residues. Written as DNA, the CDR3 is TGTGCCAGCAGTTATTCCACAGGGAGAAATCAGCCCCAGCATTTT. It specifies CASSYSTGRNQPQHF.

A note on this clonotype: This may be a read error: a much more frequent sequence differs by one nucleotide. This sequence joins TRBV7-2 and TRBJ2-1, with D possibly matching TRBD1 (6 bases). Between the trimmed V and J ends, which lost 4 bases and 12 bases, there was a span of 19 bases. The CDR3 length is 14 residues. Germline V lookup: CDR1 SGHTA, CDR2 FQGNSA. DNA of the CDR3: TGTGCCAGCAGCTCCCTAACAGGGATCCATGTGCAGTTCTTC. Its translation is CASSSLTGIHVQFF. The complete variable domain, with remaining parts taken from reference TRBV7-2 and TRBJ2-1, reads GAGVSQSPSNKVTEKGKDVELRCDPISGHTALYWYRQSLGQGLEFLIYFQGNSAPDKSGLPSDRFSAERTGGSVSTLTIQRTQQEDSAVYLCASSSLTGIHVQFFGPGTRLTVL.

This clonotype appeared a single time. One end of the junction is discordant with germline, which a read error may explain. This sequence joins TRBV4-2 and TRBJ2-7; 10 nucleotides match TRBD2. Germline CDR1 LGHNA, CDR2 YNFKEQ. The CDR3 is 16 residues long. The CDR3 DNA follows: TGTACCAGCAGCCAAGATCTAGCGGGGGAAACCTACGAGCAGTACTTC. Protein: CTSSQDLAGETYEQYF.

The V call is TRBV4-3, the J call TRBJ2-7; possible D gene TRBD2, 7 bases. The DNA end favors TRBJ2-5, so the J call may be wrong. Germline V gives CDR1 LGHNA, CDR2 YSLEER. This CDR3 has 15 amino acids. Here the CDR3 reads CASSQDWRGGKTQYF. CDR3 nucleotide sequence: TGCGCCAGCAGCCAAGATTGGAGGGGGGGAAAGACCCAGTACTTC.

The V and J genes are TRBV24-1 and TRBJ1-5; D is unresolved. Between the trimmed V and J ends, which lost 5 bases and 4 bases, there was a span of 8 bases. This CDR3 is built from 13 residues. Germline CDR1 reads KGHDR; CDR2 reads SFDVKD. This chain's CDR3 is CATSARWNQPQHF. CDR3 in DNA: TGTGCCACCAGTGCACGATGGAATCAGCCCCAGCATTTT.

This clonotype was seen just once. This chain links TRBV29-1 with TRBJ2-3, with 8 positions matching TRBD2. V trimming: 6 bases; J trimming: 0 bases; junction bases outside the gene matches: 5. The CDR3 consists of 14 residues. The germline gives CDR1 SQVTM, CDR2 ANQGSEA. CDR3 loop: CSVGTRTSTDTQYF. In DNA, the CDR3 is TGCAGCGTGGGGACTAGAACGAGCACAGATACGCAGTATTTT.

The V and J genes are TRBV28 and TRBJ2-4, with D possibly matching TRBD1 (5 bases). The last part of the DNA fits TRBJ2-7 better; the J call may be wrong. Germline CDR1 is MDHEN and CDR2 is SYDVKM. The CDR3 contains 15 residues. CDR3 nucleotide sequence: TGTGCCAGCAGTTACCTTTCCGACAGAAGTTACGAGCAGTACTTC. Translating gives CASSYLSDRSYEQYF.

In this sample, this clonotype turned up a few times. This chain joins TRBV12-3 or TRBV12-4 and TRBJ1-2; maybe TRBD1 (5 bases). V gave up 5 bases and J gave up 4 bases, with 14 bases separating them. This CDR3 is 14 amino acids long. The CDR3 reads CASSARGGIYGYTF. CDR3 DNA: TGTGCCAGCAGTGCCCGGGGCGGAATCTATGGCTACACCTTC.